This T cell receptor (beta chain) comes out of a study of spatial heterogeneity in lung cancer. The time point was: sample taken at primary tumor resection. The V end was cut by 3 bases, the J end by 2 bases, with 6 bases between. The CDR3 consists of 13 residues. Unique molecular identifiers tagged every individual TCR cDNA molecule. One entry per CDR3 protein results from TCRdb running MiXCR on the 5' RACE reads. The table lists 30,000 to 40,000 distinct CDR3 sequences, 3.1% of them singletons. This clonotype has a count of ten or more. This clonotype was sampled from a male donor with early-stage non-small cell lung cancer. V usage is TRBV12-3 or TRBV12-4 and J usage is TRBJ2-3; the D gene is possibly TRBD2 (5 bases). The starting material was normal lung tissue next to the tumor, obtained at surgery. CDR3 region: CASSFDYTDTQYF. CDR3 nucleotide sequence: TGTGCCAGCAGTTTTGACTACACAGATACGCAGTATTTT.